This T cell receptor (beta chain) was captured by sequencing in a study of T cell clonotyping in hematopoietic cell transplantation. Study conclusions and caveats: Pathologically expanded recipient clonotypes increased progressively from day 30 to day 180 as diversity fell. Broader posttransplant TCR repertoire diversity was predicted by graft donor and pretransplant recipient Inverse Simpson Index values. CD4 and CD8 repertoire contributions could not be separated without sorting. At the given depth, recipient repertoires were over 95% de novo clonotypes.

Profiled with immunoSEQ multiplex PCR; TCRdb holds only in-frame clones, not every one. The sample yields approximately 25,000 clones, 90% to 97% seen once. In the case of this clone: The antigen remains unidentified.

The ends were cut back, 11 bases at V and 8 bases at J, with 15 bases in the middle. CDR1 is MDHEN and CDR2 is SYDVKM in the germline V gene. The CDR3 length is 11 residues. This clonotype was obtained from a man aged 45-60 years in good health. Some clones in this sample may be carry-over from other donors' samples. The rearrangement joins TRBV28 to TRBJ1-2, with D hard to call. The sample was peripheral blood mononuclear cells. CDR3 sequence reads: CASGTSRGYTF. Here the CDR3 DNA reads TGTGCCTCTGGCACCTCGCGAGGCTACACCTTC.